The next 10 T cell receptor beta chains were all read from a single sample in a study of T cells in Graves' hyperthyroidism and ophthalmopathy. Template material for amplifying TCR beta CDR3 regions consisted of RNA transcripts. The HTBI primer set drove a first-round RT-PCR of the TCR CDR3. TCRdb processed the multiplex PCR reads anew with MiXCR; each CDR3 protein has one entry. The data contain about 600,000 distinct CDR3 sequences, roughly a sixth of them singletons. Sequencing was done on a sample of blood. The receptors were gathered from a middle-aged woman with Graves' ophthalmopathy.

This clonotype was picked up many times. The genes are TRBV11-2 and TRBJ1-1, with D possibly being TRBD1 (5 bases). This CDR3 is 13 amino acids long. V shed 5 bases and J shed 5 bases, with 12 bases lying between them. Germline V lookup: CDR1 SGHAT, CDR2 FQNNGV. CDR3 residues: CASSVNRGTEAFF. The CDR3 DNA follows: TGTGCCAGCAGCGTCAACCGGGGGACTGAAGCTTTCTTT. The full variable domain, rest sourced from reference TRBV11-2 and TRBJ1-1, is EAGVAQSPRYKIIEKRQSVAFWCNPISGHATLYWYQQILGQGPKLLIQFQNNGVVDDSQLPKDRFSAERLKGVDSTLKIQPAKLEDSAVYLCASSVNRGTEAFFGQGTRLTVV.

The sample holds many counts of this clonotype. This chain links TRBV30 with TRBJ1-4, with D unresolved. The CDR3 runs 11 residues. Germline V gene sequence: CDR1 GTSNPN, CDR2 SVGIG (reference sequence). The V gene lost 7 bases and the J gene lost 6 bases, with 9 bases spanning the gap. This CDR3 is CASSSYEKLFF. CDR3 DNA sequence: TGTGCCTCCTCAAGTTATGAAAAACTGTTTTTT.

At least ten counts were recorded for this clonotype. The V gene is TRBV2, the J gene TRBJ2-3, with 8 bases matching TRBD1. Unmatched junction bases numbered 6, after V lost 4 bases and J lost 0 bases. The CDR3 sequence is 16 residues long. Germline CDR1 SNHLY, CDR2 FYNNEI. The CDR3 loop is CASSVGQAGSTDTQYF. The DNA of the CDR3 is TGTGCCAGCAGTGTGGGACAGGCGGGGAGCACAGATACGCAGTATTTT.

CDR3 nucleotides: TGTGCCAGTAGGGAAAGACTAGCGGATACCGGGGAGCTGTTTTTT. It encodes CASRERLADTGELFF. The gene calls are TRBV19 and TRBJ2-2; TRBD2 matches 9 bases. This CDR3 has 15 amino acids. V gave up 6 bases and J gave up 5 bases; unmatched junction bases: 7. Germline V CDR1 and CDR2: LNHDA, SQIVND (reference sequence).

The chain combines TRBV6-2 or TRBV6-3 with TRBJ1-1; the D gene is possibly TRBD1 (5 bases). Germline assignment: CDR1 MNHEY and CDR2 SVGEGT. Trimming left V 6 bases short and J 0 bases short, with 11 bases between. The CDR3 consists of 14 residues. The CDR3 DNA reads as TGTGCCAGCAGGGTACAGGAGATGAACACTGAAGCTTTCTTT. Protein sequence: CASRVQEMNTEAFF.

This clonotype was detected many times. V usage is TRBV2 and J usage is TRBJ2-1, with D possibly called TRBD1 or TRBD2 (5 bases each). This CDR3 has 15 amino acids. V was clipped by 5 bases and J by 7 bases, with 18 bases between them. Per the germline V gene, CDR1 is SNHLY and CDR2 is FYNNEI. This chain's CDR3 is CASSRDHFEGNEQFF. The CDR3 nucleotides are TGTGCCAGCAGTAGGGACCACTTCGAGGGGAATGAGCAGTTCTTC.

This clonotype came up once. It may be a read error: a sequence one base away is much more abundant. V is TRBV30 and J is TRBJ1-1; D gene ambiguous. Germline CDR1 GTSNPN, CDR2 SVGIG (reference sequence). This CDR3 has 13 amino acids. This CDR3 is CTWSQPSGTEAFF. CDR3 coding DNA: TGTACCTGGAGCCAACCCTCCGGGACTGAAGCTTTCTTT.

The chain carries TRBV29-1 and TRBJ1-1, with a tentative D call TRBD1 (6 bases). Between the trimmed V and J ends, which lost 0 bases and 7 bases, there was a span of 12 bases. The CDR3 runs 13 residues. The germline V gene encodes CDR1 SQVTM and CDR2 ANQGSEA. The CDR3 here is CSVEDAQGHEAFF. CDR3 nucleotides: TGCAGCGTTGAAGACGCGCAGGGACATGAAGCTTTCTTT.

The sample holds a few counts of this clonotype. This rearrangement joins TRBV19 to TRBJ2-7, with 12 bases lining up with TRBD2. CDR3 length: 18 residues. J gave up 3 bases and V 5 bases, and 14 bases lay outside the gene matches. Germline assignment: CDR1 LNHDA and CDR2 SQIVND (reference sequence). In nucleotides, the CDR3 is TGTGCCAGTAGTCATGGACTAGCGGGATACATCGGGTACTACGAGCAGTACTTC. It is translated as CASSHGLAGYIGYYEQYF.

The CDR3 is CASSIGFSNQPQHF. CDR3 sequence (DNA): TGTGCCAGTAGTATAGGGTTTAGCAATCAGCCCCAGCATTTT. This sequence joins TRBV19 and TRBJ1-5; the D is unclear. Germline V gene sequence: CDR1 LNHDA, CDR2 SQIVND (reference sequence). The CDR3 loop spans 14 amino acids. V was cut by 1 base and J by 0 bases, with 4 bases left in between.